This TCR beta chain was documented in a study of T cell responses to AZD1222 COVID-19 vaccine. The method was immunoSEQ multiplex PCR; TCRdb's version includes in-frame clones alone and lacks a portion of them. There are about 110,000 clones in the sample; about 90% occur only once, and roughly 15% lies in the top ten. The germline CDR1 and CDR2 sequences are SQVTM and ANQGSEA. This CDR3 contains 11 residues. Trimming pared 7 bases from V and 1 base from J, leaving 6 bases between. The sample was peripheral blood, taken 28 days after the second AZD1222 dose. The receptor was isolated from an adult who received the AZD1222 COVID-19 vaccine. The J gene is TRBJ2-3, the V gene TRBV29-1; no clear D. For the CDR3, the DNA is TGCAGCGCAGGCGGCACAGATACGCAGTATTTT. It translates to CSAGGTDTQYF.